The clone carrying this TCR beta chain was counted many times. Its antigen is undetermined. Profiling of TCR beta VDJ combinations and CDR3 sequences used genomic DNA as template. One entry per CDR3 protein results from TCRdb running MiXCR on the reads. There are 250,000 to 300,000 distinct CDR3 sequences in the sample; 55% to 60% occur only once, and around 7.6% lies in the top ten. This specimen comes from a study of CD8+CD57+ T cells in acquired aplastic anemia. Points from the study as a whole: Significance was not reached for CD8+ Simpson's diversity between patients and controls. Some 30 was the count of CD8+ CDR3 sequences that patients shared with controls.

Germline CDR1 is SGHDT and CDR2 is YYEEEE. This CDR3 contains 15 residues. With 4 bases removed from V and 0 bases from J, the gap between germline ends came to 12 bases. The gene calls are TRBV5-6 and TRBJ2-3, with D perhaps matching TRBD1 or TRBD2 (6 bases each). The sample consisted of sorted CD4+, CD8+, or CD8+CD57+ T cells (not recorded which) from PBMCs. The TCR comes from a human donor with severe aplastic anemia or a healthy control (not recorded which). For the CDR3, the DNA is TGTGCCAGCAGCCCCTTAGGGGGGAGCACAGATACGCAGTATTTT. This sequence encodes CASSPLGGSTDTQYF.